The sequence of this T cell receptor (beta chain) was determined in a study of cytomegalovirus exposure and HLA in healthy donors. As for the study in general: A subsequent analysis reported that the 95 to 150 validation repertoires were produced on the same platform that had also been used for the roughly 700 first-cohort repertoires. Whole-study findings and limits: Some TCR beta chains (about 180 of them) were listed as cytomegalovirus-associated. Diagnosis of cytomegalovirus status made by the classifier reportedly showed high specificity and sensitivity. Across donors, most TCRs were seen rarely, yet some public ones were widespread.

For this clone: As yet, its antigen is unknown.

Germline lookup yields CDR1 SGHAT and CDR2 FQNNGV. The CDR3 runs to 17 residues. With V trimmed by 3 bases and J by 6 bases, 10 bases remained unmatched. TCRdb's copy holds only in-frame clones and misses some; the assay was immunoSEQ multiplex PCR. Among about 56,000 clones, roughly 89% were seen once, and the ten largest hold about 15%. This chain uses TRBV11-2 with TRBJ2-3, with TRBD2 identical over 12 bases. The source of this sequence is a woman under 30 in good health and CMV-seronegative. The sequenced sample was PBMCs. CDR3 sequence reads: CASSFFPSGRAGDTQYF. CDR3 bases: TGTGCCAGCAGCTTTTTCCCTAGCGGGAGGGCCGGGGATACGCAGTATTTT.